This passage covers 13 T cell receptor beta chains from one sample sequenced in a study of OX40 agonist ivuxolimab in advanced cancers. Produced via immunoSEQ multiplex PCR; TCRdb's table is partial and in-frame only. The sample lists 35,000 to 55,000 clones, 80% to 90% seen once, with approximately 6% in the top ten. The specimen was CD4+ or CD8+ T cells sorted from blood, collected in a trial of the OX40 agonist ivuxolimab. The receptor source for this set is an adult with an advanced solid tumor such as melanoma, head and neck, liver or kidney cancer.

The chain couples TRBV6-1 to TRBJ1-1; D is possibly TRBD1 (5 bases). Between the trimmed V and J ends, which lost 0 bases and 7 bases, there was a span of 12 bases. The CDR3 extends over 14 amino acids. Germline V gene data show CDR1 as MNHNS and CDR2 as SASEGT. The CDR3 is CASSEAWDGLEAFF. The CDR3 DNA sequence: TGTGCCAGCAGTGAAGCGTGGGACGGCCTTGAAGCTTTCTTT.

The chain is built from TRBV25-1 and TRBJ2-2; D ambiguous. With 5 bases removed from V and 1 base from J, the gap between germline ends came to 5 bases. This CDR3 spans 13 amino acids. Germline CDR1 reads MGHDK; CDR2 reads SYGVNS. The CDR3 loop reads CASSIQNTGELFF. The CDR3 nucleotides read TGTGCCAGCAGTATTCAGAACACCGGGGAGCTGTTTTTT.

The V gene is TRBV18, the J gene TRBJ2-3; 7 bases fit TRBD2. After removal of 1 base from V and 2 bases from J, the junction contained 3 bases not matched to a gene. Germline values: CDR1 KGHSH, CDR2 LQKENI. This CDR3 is 15 amino acids long. For the CDR3, the DNA is TGTGCCAGCTCACCACTGGCGGGAGACACAGATACGCAGTATTTT. Amino acid sequence: CASSPLAGDTDTQYF.

This clone was seen more than once but under ten times. This chain connects TRBV27 to TRBJ1-5, with D maybe TRBD1 (6 bases). The CDR3 spans 15 residues. The V gene's germline CDR1 is MNHEY and CDR2 SMNVEV (reference sequence). With 6 bases removed from V and 1 base from J, the gap between germline ends came to 13 bases. CDR3 amino acids: CASSSQGGSNQPQHF. Here the CDR3 DNA reads TGTGCCAGCAGCTCCCAAGGGGGAAGCAATCAGCCCCAGCATTTT.

The chain recombines TRBV14 with TRBJ2-1, with TRBD2 matching over 9 bases. There are 17 residues in the CDR3. V shed 0 bases, J shed 7 bases, and the junction held 10 bases outside the gene matches. Germline V lookup: CDR1 SGHDN, CDR2 FVKESK. The CDR3 protein is CASSQDQVGGRENEQFF. CDR3 in DNA: TGTGCCAGCAGCCAAGATCAGGTCGGCGGGAGGGAGAATGAGCAGTTCTTC.

The rearrangement joins TRBV5-1 to TRBJ2-1, with D tentatively TRBD1 (6 bases). V lost 0 bases to trimming and J lost 5 bases, with 9 bases between them. The CDR3 has 14 amino acids. Germline V gene sequence: CDR1 SGHRS, CDR2 YFSETQ. DNA for the CDR3: TGCGCCAGCAGCTTGGGGACAGCGAACAATGAGCAGTTCTTC. Protein: CASSLGTANNEQFF.

The rearrangement joins TRBV21-1 to TRBJ2-3; the table's D call of TRBD2 was not tested on the DNA. TRBV21-1 is labeled a pseudogene. CDR3 size: 19 residues. The CDR3 DNA reads as TGTGCCAGACAAACCGGGACTAGCGGCAAAAAAGCTAGCACAGATACGCAGTATTTT. Amino acid sequence: CARQTGTSGKKASTDTQYF.

The chain joins TRBV7-9 to TRBJ2-7, with D perhaps matching TRBD1 (6 bases). Germline V CDR1 and CDR2: SEHNR, FQNEAQ (reference sequence). The V end lost 4 bases, the J end lost 1 base, and 14 bases lay between the germline ends. This CDR3 has 15 amino acids. CDR3 DNA sequence: TGTGCCAGCAGCTCATCGGGACACCTTTCCTACGAGCAGTACTTC. Residues: CASSSSGHLSYEQYF.

The count of this clone is one. V gene TRBV6-1 combines with J gene TRBJ1-4, with a possible D match to TRBD1 (5 bases). Between the trimmed V and J ends, which lost 5 bases and 13 bases, there was a span of 20 bases. From germline, CDR1 is MNHNS and CDR2 SASEGT. CDR3 length equals 14 residues. The CDR3 DNA is TGTGCCAGCAGTCCGGGGCTCCCGCGTGGTAGACTGTTTTTT. This gives the protein CASSPGLPRGRLFF.

The chain joins TRBV7-3 to TRBJ2-3; D ambiguous. The CDR3 runs to 15 residues. Germline V CDR1 and CDR2: SGHTA, FQGTGA. With 5 bases removed from V and 4 bases from J, the gap between germline ends came to 16 bases. The CDR3 nucleotides are TGTGCCAGCAGCGCAAGTGCTGGGCGTGCAGATACGCAGTATTTT. Translated, it gives CASSASAGRADTQYF.

Written as DNA, the CDR3 is TGTGCCAGCAGCTTGTCTAGCGGGAGAGAAGAGACCCAGTACTTC. Amino acid sequence: CASSLSSGREETQYF. The chain carries TRBV5-4 and TRBJ2-5; 10 bases fit TRBD2. The CDR3 runs 15 residues. The V gene's germline CDR1 is SGHNT and CDR2 YYREEE (reference sequence). V was clipped by 1 base and J by 3 bases; unmatched bases: 3.

The J gene is TRBJ1-4, the V gene TRBV6-1; D not certain. Trimming removed 1 base from V and 2 bases from J, with 8 bases in between. This CDR3 comprises 15 residues. Germline loops: CDR1 MNHNS, CDR2 SASEGT. The CDR3 here is CASSEVPGTNEKLFF. In nucleotides, the CDR3 is TGTGCCAGCAGTGAAGTTCCGGGGACTAATGAAAAACTGTTTTTT.

V gene TRBV10-3 combines with J gene TRBJ2-2; the D is unclear. Germline CDR1 ENHRY, CDR2 SYGVKD. Trimming removed 7 bases at V and 8 bases at J, with 8 bases between. This CDR3 contains 11 residues. The CDR3 reads CAITRSGELFF. CDR3 coding DNA: TGTGCCATCACCAGAAGTGGGGAGCTGTTTTTT.